This T cell receptor (beta chain) was identified in a study of CD8+CD57+ T cells in acquired aplastic anemia. Genomic DNA acted as the template from which TCR beta VDJ combination and CDR3 sequence profiling were carried out. TCRdb independently ran MiXCR on the reads; one entry per CDR3 protein. The data show around 230,000 distinct CDR3 sequences, with around 60% seen just once and 25% to 35% held by the top ten. At least ten counts were recorded for this clonotype. The V end lost 0 bases, the J end lost 5 bases, and 6 bases lay between the germline ends. This CDR3 comprises 12 residues. Germline V gene data show CDR1 as SGHRS and CDR2 as YFSETQ.

Sequencing input: sorted CD4+, CD8+, or CD8+CD57+ T cells (not recorded which) from PBMCs. The chain carries TRBV5-1 and TRBJ2-7; TRBD1 is a possible D gene (5 bases). The receptor was isolated from a human donor in good health. The CDR3 is CASSLVRDEQYF. DNA for the CDR3: TGCGCCAGCAGCTTGGTCAGGGACGAGCAGTACTTC.